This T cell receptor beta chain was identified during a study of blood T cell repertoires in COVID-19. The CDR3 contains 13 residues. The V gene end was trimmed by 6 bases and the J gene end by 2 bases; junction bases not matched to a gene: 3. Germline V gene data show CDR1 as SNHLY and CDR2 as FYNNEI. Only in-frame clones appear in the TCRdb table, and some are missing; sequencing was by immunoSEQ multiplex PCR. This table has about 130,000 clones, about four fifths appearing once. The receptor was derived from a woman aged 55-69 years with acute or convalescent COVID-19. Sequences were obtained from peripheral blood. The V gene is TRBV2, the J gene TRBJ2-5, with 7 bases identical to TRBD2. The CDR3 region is CASSREGQETQYF. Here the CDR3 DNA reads TGTGCCAGCAGCAGGGAGGGTCAAGAGACCCAGTACTTC.